These 14 T cell receptor beta chains were all obtained from the same sample, sequenced in a study of cytomegalovirus exposure and HLA in healthy donors. PCR employed 60 Vbeta and 13 Jbeta primers. Sequencing was performed with immunoSEQ multiplex PCR; in TCRdb, only in-frame clones are kept and a portion is missing. Of 100,000 or so clones listed, around three quarters are singletons. Sequenced input: PBMCs. These receptors were obtained from a woman between 40 and 55 years old in good health and CMV-seropositive.

This chain uses TRBV7-9 with TRBJ2-7, with 11 bases identical to TRBD2. Germline CDR1 reads SEHNR; CDR2 reads FQNEAQ (reference sequence). The CDR3 covers 14 residues. With V trimmed by 8 bases and J by 5 bases, 8 bases remained unmatched. The CDR3 loop is CASEPGTSGDEQYF. The DNA of the CDR3 is TGTGCCAGCGAACCCGGGACTAGCGGTGACGAGCAGTACTTC.

V usage is TRBV5-1 and J usage is TRBJ2-7, with D hard to call. The CDR3 contains 15 residues. Germline V gene lookup returns CDR1 SGHRS and CDR2 YFSETQ. Trimming took off 0 bases at V and 0 bases at J, with 10 bases between the two ends. CDR3 sequence (DNA): TGCGCCAGCAGCTTGGACACGACAAACTCCTACGAGCAGTACTTC. This sequence encodes CASSLDTTNSYEQYF.

This chain links TRBV5-1 with TRBJ2-2; no reliable D call. Deletions cut 0 bases from V and 4 bases from J, with 13 bases between. Germline CDR1 SGHRS, CDR2 YFSETQ. The CDR3 is made up of 16 amino acids. In DNA, the CDR3 is TGCGCCAGCAGCTTGGGTCTCAGGCTGCCCACCGGGGAGCTGTTTTTT. Encoded protein: CASSLGLRLPTGELFF.

The chain employs TRBV19 and TRBJ2-1; D possibly matches TRBD1 or TRBD2 (10 bases each). The germline CDR1 and CDR2 sequences are LNHDA and SQIVND (reference sequence). Trimming took off 3 bases at V and 9 bases at J, with 39 bases between the two ends. This CDR3 is built from 22 residues. CDR3 amino acids: CASSIRGQGRDWLAGVEGEQFF. The CDR3 DNA reads as TGTGCCAGTAGTATTAGGGGACAGGGGCGGGATTGGCTAGCGGGAGTAGAAGGTGAGCAGTTCTTC.

This clone was counted a few times. The chain couples TRBV6-5 to TRBJ1-4, with 7 bases matching TRBD1. Germline values: CDR1 MNHEY, CDR2 SVGAGI. This CDR3 has 14 residues. Germline trimming cut 6 bases from V and 7 bases from J; bases unmatched to any gene: 8. DNA for the CDR3: TGTGCCAGCAGCTCTGGACAGGACTTTGAAAAACTGTTTTTT. Amino acid sequence: CASSSGQDFEKLFF.

V gene TRBV7-3 combines with J gene TRBJ2-7; 9 bases fit TRBD1. Germline-derived CDR1 and CDR2 are SGHTA and FQGTGA. This CDR3 has 15 amino acids. Losses at the gene ends were 2 bases for V and 3 bases for J; bases not matched to a gene: 5. CDR3 nucleotide sequence: TGTGCCAGCAGCTTAGGGACAGGGATTGGCTACGAGCAGTACTTC. Translating gives CASSLGTGIGYEQYF.

This clone came up a few times. The genes are TRBV7-9 and TRBJ1-4; 7 bases fit TRBD1. The CDR3 sequence is 16 residues long. In germline, CDR1 is SEHNR, CDR2 FQNEAQ (reference sequence). Germline trimming cut 2 bases from V and 4 bases from J; bases unmatched to any gene: 7. Here the CDR3 reads CASSLNSGTVNEKLFF. The CDR3 region has the DNA TGTGCCAGCAGCTTAAATTCGGGGACAGTTAATGAAAAACTGTTTTTT.

This chain joins TRBV7-2 and TRBJ2-7; 9 bases map to TRBD2. V gave up 4 bases and J gave up 5 bases; unmatched junction bases: 9. The CDR3 loop spans 15 amino acids. Germline lookup yields CDR1 SGHTA and CDR2 FQGNSA. The CDR3 here is CASSSLASGDHEQYF. The DNA of the CDR3 is TGTGCCAGCAGCTCTCTGGCTAGCGGGGACCACGAGCAGTACTTC.

V is TRBV6-6 and J is TRBJ1-2; no clear D gene. The germline CDR1 and CDR2 sequences are MNHNY and SVGAGI (reference sequence). V was pared by 0 bases and J by 0 bases, with 11 bases between. The length of the CDR3 is 16 residues. The CDR3 nucleotides are TGTGCCAGCAGTTACTCGAGACGGAGCGCTAACTATGGCTACACCTTC. It codes for CASSYSRRSANYGYTF.

V gene TRBV11-2 combines with J gene TRBJ2-3; 9 nucleotides agree with TRBD2. CDR1 is SGHAT and CDR2 is FQNNGV in the germline V gene. V lost 4 bases, J lost 6 bases, and 8 bases stayed unmatched. The CDR3 is made up of 15 amino acids. DNA for the CDR3: TGTGCCAGCAGCTATCGCGGGAGGGCTGTGGATACGCAGTATTTT. As protein: CASSYRGRAVDTQYF.

This clone was seen more than once but under ten times. The chain is built from TRBV30 and TRBJ2-7; 8 bases align to TRBD2. V was clipped by 3 bases and J by 2 bases; unmatched bases: 15. In germline, CDR1 is GTSNPN, CDR2 SVGIG (reference sequence). CDR3 length equals 17 residues. CDR3 sequence (DNA): TGTGCCTGGAGCAAACCACCTCGACTAGCGAATACCTACGAGCAGTACTTC. Translated: CAWSKPPRLANTYEQYF.

The J gene is TRBJ2-3, the V gene TRBV21-1; the table's D call, TRBD1, has no DNA check behind it. TRBV21-1 is a pseudogene segment. The CDR3 has 18 amino acids. CDR3 nucleotides: TGTGCCAGCAGCAAAGACAGGGTTCCGGCTTGCGGCACAGATACGCAGTATTTT. It encodes CASSKDRVPACGTDTQYF.

The J gene is TRBJ2-1, the V gene TRBV30; TRBD2 matches at 9 bases. The junction had 4 bases not matched to a gene; V was cut back by 3 bases and J by 4 bases. Germline CDR1 reads GTSNPN; CDR2 reads SVGIG (reference sequence). The CDR3 extends over 14 amino acids. CDR3 nucleotide sequence: TGTGCCTGGAGACGGACTAGCGCGTACAATGAGCAGTTCTTC. Translated, it gives CAWRRTSAYNEQFF.

As for this clone: The same CDR3 is also encoded by other DNA sequences in this sample. V gene TRBV5-4 combines with J gene TRBJ2-5; 7 bases fit TRBD2. The V and J ends lost 0 bases and 2 bases, in that order; junction bases with no gene match: 1. This CDR3 has 14 residues. Germline assignment: CDR1 SGHNT and CDR2 YYREEE (reference sequence). The CDR3 region is CASSLASGQETQYF. The CDR3 DNA is TGTGCCAGCAGCTTGGCTAGCGGACAAGAGACCCAGTACTTC. The entire variable domain, with the rest obtained from reference TRBV5-4 and TRBJ2-5, is as follows: ETGVTQSPTHLIKTRGQQVTLRCSSQSGHNTVSWYQQALGQGPQFIFQYYREEENGRGNFPPRFSGLQFPNYSSELNVNALELDDSALYLCASSLASGQETQYFGPGTRLLVL.